What follows describes a single TCR beta chain. Its specificity is unknown. Time point meaning: persistent/refractory GD, antithyroid drugs over 5 years with positive TRAb. Extracted PBMC RNA gave rise to the TCR library. Patients all came to the study from an endocrinology department in Xi'an, China. The data stem from a study of regulatory T cells in long-lasting Graves disease. J gave up 7 bases and V 7 bases, and 9 bases lay outside the gene matches. In germline, CDR1 is SGHKS, CDR2 YYEKEE (reference sequence). This CDR3 contains 14 residues. CDR3-region Arm-PCR and iRepertoire HTBI primers produced the TCR beta libraries. Via MiXCR, TCRdb re-called the multiplex PCR reads, giving one row per CDR3 protein. Here the sample spans fewer than 550,000 distinct CDR3 sequences, around a fifth being singletons. Study outcomes and limitations: Persistent disease preferred TRBV28, TRBJ1-2 and TRBJ2-5; new disease, TRBV20-1 and TRBJ2-1. Persistent patients shared thousands of public clonotypes among themselves. Newly diagnosed patients shared fewer, at about a thousand.

The origin of this receptor is a female donor with Graves disease. V is TRBV5-5 and J is TRBJ1-4, with TRBD1 identical over 8 bases. Sample: peripheral blood mononuclear cells (PBMCs), taken when the disease was refractory, from a patient treated with antithyroid drugs. The CDR3 DNA sequence: TGTGCCAGCCACCACCAGGGGGCTGGTGAAAAACTGTTTTTT. Encoded protein: CASHHQGAGEKLFF.